The entry below describes one T cell receptor (beta chain). The antigen remains unidentified. The data were taken from a study of monozygotic twins with inflammatory bowel disease. Study-level findings and limits: Any single strong signal or clonotype tied to IBD lacked support.

In germline, CDR1 is SGHRS, CDR2 YFSETQ. This CDR3 region has 15 residues. A template switching step added UMIs, each with a 6-nucleotide sample barcode. TCRdb reworked the 5' RACE reads into one entry per CDR3 protein, no DNA. This sample's table has approximately 300,000 distinct CDR3 sequences. This rearrangement joins TRBV5-1 to TRBJ1-5. The clonotype was recovered from a human donor with ulcerative colitis or Crohn's disease, or a healthy co-twin of an affected twin (not recorded which). Sequences were obtained from blood. CDR3 in amino acids: CASSLTGSYNQPQHF.